This T cell receptor beta chain was retrieved from a study of blood T cell repertoires in COVID-19. Turning to the study itself: Sites across the United States, Italy and Spain contributed samples from acute and convalescent COVID-19. Sample material is recorded as cDNA or gDNA derived from T cells, B-cell-depleted T cells, or PBMCs.

This CDR3 contains 15 residues. After removal of 1 base from V and 8 bases from J, the junction contained 2 bases not matched to a gene. Germline CDR1 is SGHTA and CDR2 is FQGTGA. Original handling: Amplifying reference gene primers gave estimates of nucleated cell counts. TCRdb's table, derived via immunoSEQ multiplex PCR, lists solely in-frame clones and lacks some. V and J calls and clone size are as listed in that table; D and trimming were resolved from the DNA. The sample has 150,000 or so clones; 75% to 90% are singletons. V gene TRBV7-3 combines with J gene TRBJ1-6; 10 bases are shared with TRBD1. The TCR originated in a man older than 75 with acute or convalescent COVID-19. What was sequenced was peripheral blood. The CDR3 bases are TGTGCCAGCAGCTTAAGGGGGACAGGGGATTCACCCCTCCACTTT. Its translation: CASSLRGTGDSPLHF. Drawing the rest from reference TRBV7-3 and TRBJ1-6, the complete variable domain is GAGVSQTPSNKVTEKGKYVELRCDPISGHTALYWYRQSLGQGPEFLIYFQGTGAADDSGLPNDRFFAVRPEGSVSTLKIQRTERGDSAVYLCASSLRGTGDSPLHFGNGTRLTVT.